This T cell receptor (beta chain) was profiled in a study of blood T cell repertoires in COVID-19. At the level of the study: COVID-19 samples collected from the United States, Italy and Spain covered acute and convalescent phases.

This CDR3 is built from 16 residues. V shed 3 bases and J 0 bases; nucleotides not matched to a gene: 5. The germline V gene encodes CDR1 MGHDK and CDR2 SYGVNS. Enrollment of patients from Seattle took place during active infection, with longitudinal follow-up. Method: immunoSEQ multiplex PCR; TCRdb's copy keeps in-frame clones and lacks some. Among fewer than 500,000 clones listed, about 90% were seen once. This chain links TRBV25-1 with TRBJ1-2; TRBD1 matches 9 bases. The origin of this receptor is a man younger than 30 with COVID-19, enrolled during active disease. Sequencing input: peripheral blood. The CDR3 DNA sequence: TGTGCCAGCAGTGAGGCGGGACAGGGAGCTAACTATGGCTACACCTTC. This codes for CASSEAGQGANYGYTF.